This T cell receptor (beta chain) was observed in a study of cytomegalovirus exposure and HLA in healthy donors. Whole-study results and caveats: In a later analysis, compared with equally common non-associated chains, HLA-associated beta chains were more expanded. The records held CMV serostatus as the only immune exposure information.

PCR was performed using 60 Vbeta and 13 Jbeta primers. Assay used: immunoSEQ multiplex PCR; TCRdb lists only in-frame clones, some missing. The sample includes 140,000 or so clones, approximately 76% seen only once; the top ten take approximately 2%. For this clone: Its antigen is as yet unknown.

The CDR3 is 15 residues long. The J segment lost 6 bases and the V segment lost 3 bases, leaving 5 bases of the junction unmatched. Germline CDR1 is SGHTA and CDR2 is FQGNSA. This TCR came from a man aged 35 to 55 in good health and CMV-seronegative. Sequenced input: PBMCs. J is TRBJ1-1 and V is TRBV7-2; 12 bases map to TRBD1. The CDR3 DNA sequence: TGTGCCAGCAGCTTGGGACAGGGGGCTCGTGCTGAAGCTTTCTTT. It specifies CASSLGQGARAEAFF.